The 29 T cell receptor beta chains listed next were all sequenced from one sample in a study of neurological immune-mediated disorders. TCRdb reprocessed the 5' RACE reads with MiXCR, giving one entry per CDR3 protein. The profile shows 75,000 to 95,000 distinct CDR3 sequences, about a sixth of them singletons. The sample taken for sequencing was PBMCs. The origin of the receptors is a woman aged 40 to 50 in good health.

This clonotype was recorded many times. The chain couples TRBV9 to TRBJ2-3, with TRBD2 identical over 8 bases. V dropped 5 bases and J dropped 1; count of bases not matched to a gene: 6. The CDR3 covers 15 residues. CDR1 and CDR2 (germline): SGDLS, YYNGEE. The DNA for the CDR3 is TGTGCCAGCAGTGTTGGACTAGCTGGCACAGATACGCAGTATTTT. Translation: CASSVGLAGTDTQYF.

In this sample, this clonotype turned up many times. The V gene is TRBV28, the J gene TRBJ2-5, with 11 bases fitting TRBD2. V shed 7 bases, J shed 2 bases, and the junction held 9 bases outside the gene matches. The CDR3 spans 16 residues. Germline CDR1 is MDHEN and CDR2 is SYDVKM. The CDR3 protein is CASTRTSGLVQETQYF. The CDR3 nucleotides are TGTGCCAGCACGCGGACTAGCGGGCTCGTACAAGAGACCCAGTACTTC.

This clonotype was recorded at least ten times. DNA for the CDR3: TGCAGCGTTGAAAGGGGGGGGAACACTGAAGCTTTCTTT. It is translated as CSVERGGNTEAFF. V and J are TRBV29-1 and TRBJ1-1; TRBD1 is a possible D gene (6 bases). CDR3 length equals 13 residues. The ends were cut back, 2 bases at V and 1 base at J, with 8 bases in the middle. The germline CDR1 and CDR2 sequences are SQVTM and ANQGSEA.

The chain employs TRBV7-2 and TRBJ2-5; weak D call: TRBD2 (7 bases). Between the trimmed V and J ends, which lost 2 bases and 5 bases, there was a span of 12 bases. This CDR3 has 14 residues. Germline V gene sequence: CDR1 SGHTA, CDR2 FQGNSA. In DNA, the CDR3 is TGTGCCAGCAGCTTATGGGGGGGGGCGGAGACCCAGTACTTC. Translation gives CASSLWGGAETQYF.

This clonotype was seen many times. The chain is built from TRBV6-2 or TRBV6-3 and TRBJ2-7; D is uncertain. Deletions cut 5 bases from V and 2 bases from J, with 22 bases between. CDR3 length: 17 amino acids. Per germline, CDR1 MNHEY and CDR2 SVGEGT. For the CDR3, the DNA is TGTGCCAGCAGTCCCAACAGCCCCGACAACCCTCCCTACGAGCAGTACGTC. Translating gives CASSPNSPDNPPYEQYV.

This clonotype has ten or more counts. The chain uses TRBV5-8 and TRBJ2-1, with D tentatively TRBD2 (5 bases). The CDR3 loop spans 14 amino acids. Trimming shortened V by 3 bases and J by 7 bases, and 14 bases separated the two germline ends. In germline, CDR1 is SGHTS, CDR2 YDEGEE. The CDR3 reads CASSSAEGVNEQFF. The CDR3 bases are TGTGCCAGCAGCTCGGCCGAGGGAGTTAATGAGCAGTTCTTC.

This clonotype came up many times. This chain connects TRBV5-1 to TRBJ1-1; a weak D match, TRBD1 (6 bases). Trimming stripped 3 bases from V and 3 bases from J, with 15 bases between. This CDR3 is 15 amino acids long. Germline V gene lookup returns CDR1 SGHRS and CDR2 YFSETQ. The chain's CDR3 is CASSSPDRSDTEAFF. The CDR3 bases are TGCGCCAGCAGCTCCCCAGACAGGTCCGACACTGAAGCTTTCTTT.

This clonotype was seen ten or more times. The CDR3 here is CASKGPSRDEQFF. The CDR3 coding sequence is TGTGCCAGCAAGGGACCCTCCAGGGACGAGCAGTTCTTC. The chain has TRBV6-2 or TRBV6-3 and TRBJ2-1, with D tentatively TRBD1 or TRBD2 (5 bases each). Trimming left V 7 bases short and J 10 bases short, with 17 bases between. The CDR3 length is 13 residues. Germline V CDR1 and CDR2: MNHEY, SVGEGT.

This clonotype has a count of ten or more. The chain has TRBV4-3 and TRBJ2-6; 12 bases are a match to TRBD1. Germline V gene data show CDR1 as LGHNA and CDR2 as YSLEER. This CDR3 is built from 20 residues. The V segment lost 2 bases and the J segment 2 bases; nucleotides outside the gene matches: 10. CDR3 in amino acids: CASSQHAGTGGETGANVLTF. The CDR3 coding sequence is TGCGCCAGCAGCCAACACGCCGGGACAGGGGGCGAGACTGGGGCCAACGTCCTGACTTTC.

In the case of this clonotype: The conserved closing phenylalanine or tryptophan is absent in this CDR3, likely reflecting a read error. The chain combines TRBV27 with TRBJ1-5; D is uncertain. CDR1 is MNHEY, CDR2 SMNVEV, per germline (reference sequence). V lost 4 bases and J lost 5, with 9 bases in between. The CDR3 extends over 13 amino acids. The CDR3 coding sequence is TGTGCCAGCAGTTCAATGTGGGATCAGCCCCAGCATCTT. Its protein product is CASSSMWDQPQHL.

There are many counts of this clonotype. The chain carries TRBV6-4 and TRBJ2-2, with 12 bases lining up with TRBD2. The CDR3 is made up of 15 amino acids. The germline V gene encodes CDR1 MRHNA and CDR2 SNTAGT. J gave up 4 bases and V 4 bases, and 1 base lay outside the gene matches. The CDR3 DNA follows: TGTGCCAGCAGTGCTAGCGGGGGGGCCACCGGGGAGCTGTTTTTT. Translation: CASSASGGATGELFF.

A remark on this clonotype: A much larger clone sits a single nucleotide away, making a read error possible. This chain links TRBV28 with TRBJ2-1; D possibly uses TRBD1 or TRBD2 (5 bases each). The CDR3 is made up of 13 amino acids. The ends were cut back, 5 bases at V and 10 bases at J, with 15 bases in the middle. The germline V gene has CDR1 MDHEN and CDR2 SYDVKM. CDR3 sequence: CASSPIAWGEQFF. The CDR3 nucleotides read TGTGCCAGCAGTCCCATAGCGTGGGGGGAGCAGTTCTTC.

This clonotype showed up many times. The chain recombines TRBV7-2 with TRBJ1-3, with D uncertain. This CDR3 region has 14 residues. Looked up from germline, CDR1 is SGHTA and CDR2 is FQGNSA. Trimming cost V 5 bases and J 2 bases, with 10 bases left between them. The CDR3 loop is CASSPQRTGNTIYF. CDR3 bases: TGTGCCAGCAGCCCGCAGAGGACTGGAAACACCATATATTTT.

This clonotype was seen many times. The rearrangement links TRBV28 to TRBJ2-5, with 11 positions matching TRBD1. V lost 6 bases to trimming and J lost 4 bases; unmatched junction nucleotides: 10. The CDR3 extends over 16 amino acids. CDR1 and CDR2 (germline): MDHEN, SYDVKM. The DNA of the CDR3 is TGTGCCAGCAGAGCCACGGACAGGGGGCGGGGAGAGACCCAGTACTTC. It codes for CASRATDRGRGETQYF.

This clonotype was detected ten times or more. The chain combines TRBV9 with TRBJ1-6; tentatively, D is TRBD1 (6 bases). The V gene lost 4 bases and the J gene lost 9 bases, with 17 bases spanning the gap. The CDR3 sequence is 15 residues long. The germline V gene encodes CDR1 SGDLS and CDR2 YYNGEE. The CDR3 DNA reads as TGTGCCAGCAGCTCCCAGACAGGCGGGGGTTCACCCCTCCACTTT. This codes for CASSSQTGGGSPLHF.

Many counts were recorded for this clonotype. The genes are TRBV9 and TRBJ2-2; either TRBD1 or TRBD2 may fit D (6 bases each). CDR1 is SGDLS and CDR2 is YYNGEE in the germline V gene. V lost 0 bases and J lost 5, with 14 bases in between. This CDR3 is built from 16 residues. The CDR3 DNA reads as TGTGCCAGCAGCGTAGCGGGGGCGACTCTGACCGGGGAGCTGTTTTTT. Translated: CASSVAGATLTGELFF.

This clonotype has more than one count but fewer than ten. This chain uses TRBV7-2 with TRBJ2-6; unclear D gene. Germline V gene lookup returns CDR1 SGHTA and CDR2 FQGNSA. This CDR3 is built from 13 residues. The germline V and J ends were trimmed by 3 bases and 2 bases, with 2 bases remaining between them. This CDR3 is CASSFPGANVLTF. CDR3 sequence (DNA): TGTGCCAGCAGCTTTCCTGGGGCCAACGTCCTGACTTTC.

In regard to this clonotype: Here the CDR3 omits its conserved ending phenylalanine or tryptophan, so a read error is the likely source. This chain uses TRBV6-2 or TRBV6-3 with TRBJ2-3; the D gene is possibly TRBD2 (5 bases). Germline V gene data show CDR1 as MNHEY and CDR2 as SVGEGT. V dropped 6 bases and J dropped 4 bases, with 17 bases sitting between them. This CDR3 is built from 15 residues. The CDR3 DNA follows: TGTGCCAGCAGGTGGCGTGAAGAGGGATCAGATACGCAGTATTCT. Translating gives CASRWREEGSDTQYS.

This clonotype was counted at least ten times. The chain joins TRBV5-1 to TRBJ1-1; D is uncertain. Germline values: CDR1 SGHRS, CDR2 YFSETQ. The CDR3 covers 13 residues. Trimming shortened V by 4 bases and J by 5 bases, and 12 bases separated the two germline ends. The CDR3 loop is CASSAGIGTEAFF. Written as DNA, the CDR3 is TGCGCCAGCAGCGCAGGTATCGGGACTGAAGCTTTCTTT.

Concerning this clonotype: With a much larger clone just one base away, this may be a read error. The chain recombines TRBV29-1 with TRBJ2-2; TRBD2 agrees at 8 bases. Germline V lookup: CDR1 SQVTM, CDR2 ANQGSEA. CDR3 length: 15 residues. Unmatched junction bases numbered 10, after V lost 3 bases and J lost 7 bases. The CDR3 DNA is TGCAGCGTTGAGGCCCCCGGGGGGGGGGTCGGGGAGCTGTTTTTT. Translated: CSVEAPGGGVGELFF.

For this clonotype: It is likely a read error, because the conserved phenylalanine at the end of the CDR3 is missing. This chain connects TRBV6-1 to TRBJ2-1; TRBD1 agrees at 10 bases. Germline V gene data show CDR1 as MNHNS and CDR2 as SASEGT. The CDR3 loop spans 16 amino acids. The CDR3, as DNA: TGTGCCAGAAGTGAAGCCCTAGGGGACAGGGGCTATGAGCAGTTCTTA. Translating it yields CARSEALGDRGYEQFL.

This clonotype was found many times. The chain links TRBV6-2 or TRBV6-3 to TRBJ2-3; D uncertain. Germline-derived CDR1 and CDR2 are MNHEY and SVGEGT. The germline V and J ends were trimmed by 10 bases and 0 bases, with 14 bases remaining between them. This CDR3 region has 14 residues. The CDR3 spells CATHRLASTDTQYF. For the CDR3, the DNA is TGTGCCACCCATCGACTGGCTAGCACAGATACGCAGTATTTT.

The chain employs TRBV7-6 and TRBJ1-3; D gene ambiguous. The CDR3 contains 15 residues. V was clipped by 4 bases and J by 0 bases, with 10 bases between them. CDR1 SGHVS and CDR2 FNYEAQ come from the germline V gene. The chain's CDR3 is CASSSYASSGNTIYF. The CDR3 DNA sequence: TGTGCCAGCAGCTCCTACGCAAGCTCTGGAAACACCATATATTTT.

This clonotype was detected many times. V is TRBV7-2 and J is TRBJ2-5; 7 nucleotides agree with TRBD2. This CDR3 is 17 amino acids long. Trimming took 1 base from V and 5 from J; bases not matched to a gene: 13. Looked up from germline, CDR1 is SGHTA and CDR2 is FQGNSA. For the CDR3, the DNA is TGTGCCAGCAGCTTAGTGGGTAATGGCGGGGGTCGGGAGACCCAGTACTTC. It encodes CASSLVGNGGGRETQYF.

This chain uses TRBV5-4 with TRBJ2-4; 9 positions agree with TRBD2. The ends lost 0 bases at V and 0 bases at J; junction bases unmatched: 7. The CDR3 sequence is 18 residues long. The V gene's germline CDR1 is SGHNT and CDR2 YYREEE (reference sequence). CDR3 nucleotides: TGTGCCAGCAGCTTGGGTGGTAGCGGGGGTATAGCCAAAAACATTCAGTACTTC. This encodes CASSLGGSGGIAKNIQYF.

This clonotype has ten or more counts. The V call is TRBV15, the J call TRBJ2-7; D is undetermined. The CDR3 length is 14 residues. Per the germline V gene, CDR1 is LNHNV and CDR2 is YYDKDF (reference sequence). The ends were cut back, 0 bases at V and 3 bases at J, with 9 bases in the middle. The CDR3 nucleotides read TGTGCCACCAGCAGAGATCATGGGATCTACGAGCAGTACTTC. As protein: CATSRDHGIYEQYF.

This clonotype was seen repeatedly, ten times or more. This CDR3 reads CASSLTGTGTYEQYF. CDR3 sequence (DNA): TGCGCCAGCAGCTTAACAGGGACAGGGACCTACGAGCAGTACTTC. The rearrangement links TRBV5-1 to TRBJ2-7; 9 bases map to TRBD1. This CDR3 region has 15 residues. The germline CDR1 and CDR2 sequences are SGHRS and YFSETQ. The ends lost 2 bases at V and 2 bases at J; junction bases unmatched: 5.

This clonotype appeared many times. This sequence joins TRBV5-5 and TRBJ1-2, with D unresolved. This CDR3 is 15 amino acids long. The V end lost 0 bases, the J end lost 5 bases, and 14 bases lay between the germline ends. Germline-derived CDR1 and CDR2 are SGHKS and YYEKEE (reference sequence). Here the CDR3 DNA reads TGTGCCAGCAGCTTGGTAGAGACCCTGAGGTATGGCTACACCTTC. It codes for CASSLVETLRYGYTF. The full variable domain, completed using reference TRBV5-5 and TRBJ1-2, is DAGVTQSPTHLIKTRGQQVTLRCSPISGHKSVSWYQQVLGQGPQFIFQYYEKEERGRGNFPDRFSARQFPNYSSELNVNALLLGDSALYLCASSLVETLRYGYTFGSGTRLTVV.

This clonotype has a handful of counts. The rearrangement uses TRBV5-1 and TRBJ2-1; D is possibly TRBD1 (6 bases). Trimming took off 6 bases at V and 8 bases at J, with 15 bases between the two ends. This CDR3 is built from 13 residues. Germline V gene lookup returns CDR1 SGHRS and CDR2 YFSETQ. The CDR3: CASNRDMADEQFF. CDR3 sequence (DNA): TGCGCCAGCAACAGGGATATGGCCGATGAGCAGTTCTTC.